The rows below give T cell receptor beta chains drawn from one sample of a study of cytomegalovirus exposure and HLA in healthy donors. Measured with immunoSEQ multiplex PCR; TCRdb has only the in-frame clones, and not every one. The repertoire holds some 110,000 clones, with around 62% as singletons. Source material: PBMCs. The receptors originated from a woman in her thirties or forties in good health and CMV-seropositive. Both conserved end residues are part of each CDR3. Each record gives: clone size, J gene, V gene, CDR3 length, D gene, CDR3 DNA, CDR3 protein. A D gene is named only where the DNA matches it firmly. The listing skips clone size in some rows; elsewhere it reads once, few, many or a size class.

>few|TRBJ2-7|TRBV12-2|17|NA
TGTGCAAGTCGCTTAGAACACGACAGGGTTAGAACCTACGAGCAGTACTTC
CASRLEHDRVRTYEQYF
>NA|TRBJ2-7|TRBV27|16|TRBD2
TGTGCCAGCAGTTTAGGAGCGGGAGGAGGCTTATACGAGCAGTACTTC
CASSLGAGGGLYEQYF
>NA|TRBJ1-1|TRBV27|14|NA
TGTGCCACCACGGGTTTAGGGGCGAACACTGAAGCTTTCTTT
CATTGLGANTEAFF
>few|TRBJ1-1|TRBV6-5|11|NA
TGTGCCAGCATATCGAACACTGAAGCTTTCTTT
CASISNTEAFF
>once|TRBJ2-7|TRBV19|15|TRBD2
TGTGCCAGTAGCCTCCAAGCGGGGGGGAGGTACGAGCAGTACTTC
CASSLQAGGRYEQYF
>NA|TRBJ2-5|TRBV19|18|NA
TGTGCCAGTAGTACGGGACTTTTGGCAGGATCCCTCCAAGAGACCCAGTACTTC
CASSTGLLAGSLQETQYF
>NA|TRBJ2-5|TRBV29-1|13|NA
TGCAGCGTTGAGAGGTCATACCAAGAGACCCAGTACTTC
CSVERSYQETQYF
>once|TRBJ1-1|TRBV7-9|15|NA
TGTGCCAGCAGCTTAGCGGGGGGGGTCGACACTGAAGCTTTCTTT
CASSLAGGVDTEAFF
>NA|TRBJ1-4|TRBV7-6|13|TRBD1
TGTGCCAGCCAGGACAGGGTAAATGAAAAACTGTTTTTT
CASQDRVNEKLFF
>NA|TRBJ2-1|TRBV11-3|15|TRBD2
TGTGCCAGCAGCCGGGGACTAGCGGGGTACAATGAGCAGTTCTTC
CASSRGLAGYNEQFF
>NA|TRBJ1-2|TRBV29-1|13|TRBD1
TGCAGCGTTCTGCGAAGGACAGGGGATGGCTACACCTTC
CSVLRRTGDGYTF
>NA|TRBJ2-7|TRBV19|13|NA
TGTGCCAGTAAGGTAACAGGGTCCTACGAGCAGTACTTC
CASKVTGSYEQYF
>NA|TRBJ2-1|TRBV5-5|16|TRBD1
TGTGCCAGCAGCTTGGCCTGGACAGGGACCTACAATGAGCAGTTCTTC
CASSLAWTGTYNEQFF
>few|TRBJ2-3|TRBV7-9|17|NA
TGTGCCAGCAGCCTAGGTTGGAGTAACGGAGACACAGATACGCAGTATTTT
CASSLGWSNGDTDTQYF
>few|TRBJ2-2|TRBV7-6|15|NA
TGTGCCAGCAGCTCACTAGGGATTAACACCGGGGAGCTGTTTTTT
CASSSLGINTGELFF
>few|TRBJ2-3|TRBV11-2|18|TRBD2
TGTGCCAGCAGCTTAGTACCCCAAACTAGCGGGAGTCTTGATACGCAGTATTTT
CASSLVPQTSGSLDTQYF
>NA|TRBJ1-6|TRBV30|14|NA
TGTGCCTGGAGTGTACAGCCAGATAATTCACCCCTCCACTTT
CAWSVQPDNSPLHF
>NA|TRBJ2-7|TRBV5-6|15|NA
TGTGCCAGCAGCAATCGCGGGATCTCCTCCTACGAGCAGTACTTC
CASSNRGISSYEQYF
>NA|TRBJ2-5|TRBV18|13|NA
TGTGCCAGCTCACCAGGAGGGGAAGAGACCCAGTACTTC
CASSPGGEETQYF
>NA|TRBJ1-2|TRBV4-1|13|TRBD1
TGCGCCAGCAGCGCAGGGACAGCATTTGGCTACACCTTC
CASSAGTAFGYTF
>NA|TRBJ2-1|TRBV15|15|TRBD2
TGTGCCACCAGCAGAGAAGGGACTAGCTGGGTTGAGCAGTTCTTC
CATSREGTSWVEQFF
>NA|TRBJ2-1|TRBV14|14|NA
TGTGCCAGCAGCCAAGTTGGGGTGCCAGGGGATTTGTTCTTC
CASSQVGVPGDLFF
>NA|TRBJ2-3|TRBV25-1|16|NA
TGTGCCAGCAGTGCGCACCGGGACATTTCCACAGATACGCAGTATTTT
CASSAHRDISTDTQYF
>NA|TRBJ1-4|TRBV28|12|NA
TGTGCCAGCACGGGGGCTAATGAAAAACTGTTTTTT
CASTGANEKLFF
>NA|TRBJ1-1|TRBV4-1|15|NA
TGCGCCAGCAGCCAATCCCCGGGTCTAGCTAGTGAAGCTTTCTTT
CASSQSPGLASEAFF
>NA|TRBJ1-4|TRBV4-3|18|NA
TGCGCCAGCAGCCAGGCCCCGGGACACTTAGCAACTAATGAAAAACTGTTTTTT
CASSQAPGHLATNEKLFF
>NA|TRBJ2-1|TRBV7-2|13|NA
TGTGCCAGCAGCTCCCAAGGGGGCAATGAGCAGTTCTTC
CASSSQGGNEQFF
>once|TRBJ2-7|TRBV5-4|15|TRBD1
TGTGCCAGCAGCCCTCTTCGGGACAGGGTATACGAGCAGTACTTC
CASSPLRDRVYEQYF
>NA|TRBJ1-1|TRBV25-1|15|NA
TGTGCCAGCAGTGAATCAGTCACAGAAAACACTGAAGCTTTCTTT
CASSESVTENTEAFF
>few|TRBJ2-5|TRBV10-1|18|TRBD2
TGCGCCAGCAGTGAGACACTAGCGGCTCACCCCCACCAAGAGACCCAGTACTTC
CASSETLAAHPHQETQYF
>NA|TRBJ2-5|TRBV14|16|TRBD2
TGTGCCAGCAGCCAACGTGGTAGCGGGATGCAAGAGACCCAGTACTTC
CASSQRGSGMQETQYF
>few|TRBJ2-7|TRBV7-9|14|NA
TGTTCCAGCAGCCAGTCGGGGGAGCACTACGAGCAGTACTTC
CSSSQSGEHYEQYF